Listed below are T cell receptor beta chains from one sample, sequenced in a study of T cell repertoires in cytomegalovirus infection. No antigen has been assigned to these receptors. One entry per CDR3 protein results from TCRdb running MiXCR on the reads. Here the sample spans around 570,000 distinct CDR3 sequences, around two fifths being singletons. The sequencing used cultured PBMCs, collected from culture after CMV antigen stimulation. Receptor source: a human donor in good health (CMV status not recorded). Some clones in this sample may be carry-over from other donors' samples. The CDR3 runs from the conserved cysteine through the conserved F or W. The D gene is left open where the match is weak. Rows may omit the clone size; those that give it use once, few, many or a size class.

clone_size,j_call,d_call,v_call,cdr3_nt,cdr3_aa
few,TRBJ2-7,.,TRBV7-2,TGTGCCAGCAGCTACCAGATCGGGTCGGCGGGCGGGGAGCAGTACTTC,CASSYQIGSAGGEQYF
few,TRBJ2-6,.,TRBV4-1,TGTGCCAGCAGCCAAGATGGGACCGGCCGGGCCAACGTCCTGACTTTC,CASSQDGTGRANVLTF
.,TRBJ2-5,TRBD2,TRBV7-9,TGTGCCAGCAGCTTAGTGCCTAGCGGGAGTGAGACCCAGTACTTC,CASSLVPSGSETQYF
.,TRBJ2-2,TRBD2,TRBV2,TGTGCCAGCAGTGGAGCGGGGATCAACACCGGGGAGCTGTTTTTT,CASSGAGINTGELFF
few,TRBJ1-5,.,TRBV20-1,TGCAGTGCTACGAAACACCGGGACACTTATCAGCCCCAGCATTTT,CSATKHRDTYQPQHF
few,TRBJ2-3,.,TRBV18,TGTGCCAGCTCACCCAGGGTTGGGGGCTTGGTCGCAGATACGCAGTATTTT,CASSPRVGGLVADTQYF
.,TRBJ2-3,.,TRBV7-2,TGTGCCAGCAGCTTATTCCCCAGCACAGATACGCAGTATTTT,CASSLFPSTDTQYF
few,TRBJ2-3,TRBD2,TRBV7-2,TGTGCCAGCAGCTTAGGGGGCGGGGGAGTAGGGGCGCAGTATTTT,CASSLGGGGVGAQYF
.,TRBJ2-2,TRBD2,TRBV7-6,TGTGCCAGCAGCCGACACGGCGGGGGGGCCGGGGGCTCCGGGGAGCTGTTTTTT,CASSRHGGGAGGSGELFF
many,TRBJ2-3,TRBD2,TRBV7-2,TGTGCCAGCAGCATAGTCCGACTAGCGGGAAGGACAGATACGCAGTATTTT,CASSIVRLAGRTDTQYF
few,TRBJ2-3,.,TRBV4-1,TGCGCCAGCAGCCAAGTTGGGCGGGCGTGGACAGATACGCAGTATTTT,CASSQVGRAWTDTQYF
many,TRBJ1-1,.,TRBV7-2,TGTGCCAGCAGCTTAGGAATCGGGCAGAACACTGAAGCTTTCTTT,CASSLGIGQNTEAFF
.,TRBJ1-1,.,TRBV7-2,TGTGCCAGCAGCTTATTGGCCGACCCGATTGAAGCTTTCTTT,CASSLLADPIEAFF
few,TRBJ2-1,.,TRBV7-6,TGTGCCAGCAGCGAAACAGGGTCCACCCGCAATGAGCAGTTCTTC,CASSETGSTRNEQFF
.,TRBJ2-7,TRBD2,TRBV29-1,TGCAGCGTTGTAGTGACTAGCGAATCCTACGAGCAGTACTTC,CSVVVTSESYEQYF
.,TRBJ2-3,.,TRBV5-5,TGTGCCAGCAGCGGGGGGTGGGGACCAGATACGCAGTATTTT,CASSGGWGPDTQYF
.,TRBJ1-1,TRBD1,TRBV6-1,TGTGCCAGCAGTGTCGACAGGGGGGCCACTGAAGCTTTCTTT,CASSVDRGATEAFF
once,TRBJ1-5,.,TRBV20-1,TGCAGTGTTCCGAATAGAGGGAATCAGCCCCAGCATTTT,CSVPNRGNQPQHF
.,TRBJ2-5,TRBD2,TRBV20-1,TGCAGTGCTAGTCGGGCGGGGGGGCTTCGGGAGACCCAGTACTTC,CSASRAGGLRETQYF
.,TRBJ1-1,.,TRBV29-1,TGCAGCGTTGACAGGGAAAACACTGAAGCTTTCTTT,CSVDRENTEAFF
.,TRBJ2-3,.,TRBV6-6,TGTGCCAGCAGAACCCTTGGGGCAGATACGCAGTATTTT,CASRTLGADTQYF
many,TRBJ2-1,.,TRBV7-2,TGTGCCAGCAGCTTAGTACCTGATGAGCAGTTCTTC,CASSLVPDEQFF
once,TRBJ2-2,TRBD2,TRBV6-1,TGTGCCAGCAGTTCGGGACTAGCGGGCCTAAACACCGGGGAGCTGTTTTTT,CASSSGLAGLNTGELFF
.,TRBJ1-6,TRBD1,TRBV7-9,TGTGCCAGCAGCCCGGGGACAGGGTTGTATTCACCCCTCCACTTT,CASSPGTGLYSPLHF
.,TRBJ2-1,TRBD2,TRBV4-3,TGCGCCAGCAGCCAAGTGGGGGGACTAGCGGGCCATGAGCAGTTCTTC,CASSQVGGLAGHEQFF
few,TRBJ1-2,TRBD1,TRBV6-2/TRBV6-3,TGTGCCAGCAGCCCTACCGTCGGATCGACAGGGCGCTATGGCTACACCTTC,CASSPTVGSTGRYGYTF
few,TRBJ2-7,TRBD1,TRBV7-9,TGTGCCAGCAGACGACAGGGAATGAACGAGCAGTACTTC,CASRRQGMNEQYF
.,TRBJ2-6,.,TRBV5-1,TGCGCCAGCAGCTTGGTCGGAGGAGGGGCCAACGTCCTGACTTTC,CASSLVGGGANVLTF
.,TRBJ2-1,TRBD2,TRBV11-2,TGTGCCAGCAAAGGGCTAGCGGGGGTCCTTGAGCAGTTCTTC,CASKGLAGVLEQFF
.,TRBJ2-1,TRBD2,TRBV11-2,TGTGCCAGCAGCCCTGGGTGGGGGGGGGCCTACAATGAGCAGTTCTTC,CASSPGWGGAYNEQFF
many,TRBJ2-3,TRBD2,TRBV7-6,TGTGCCAGCAGTTACCTCGGGGGGGACACAGATACGCAGTATTTT,CASSYLGGDTDTQYF
.,TRBJ1-6,TRBD1,TRBV7-2,TGTGCCAGCAGCATTAGACAGGGCGCCTCTTCACCCCTCCACTTT,CASSIRQGASSPLHF
.,TRBJ1-1,.,TRBV5-4,TGTGCCAGCAGCTTAGGGGGTGTTTTAGCTTTCTTT,CASSLGGVLAFF
few,TRBJ1-3,.,TRBV11-2,TGTGCCAGCAGCTTTGGACGGAACTCTGGAAACACCATATATTTT,CASSFGRNSGNTIYF
.,TRBJ2-3,.,TRBV19,TGTGCCAGTAGCCCAGGGATGAGCACAGATACGCAGTATTTT,CASSPGMSTDTQYF
few,TRBJ2-1,TRBD2,TRBV12-3/TRBV12-4,TGTGCCAGCAGTTTTGGGGGGGGTGAGCAGTTCTTC,CASSFGGGEQFF
few,TRBJ1-3,TRBD1,TRBV11-2,TGTGCCAGTAAGGGGACAGGGGGCCCTGGAAACACCATATATTTT,CASKGTGGPGNTIYF
.,TRBJ2-1,.,TRBV2,TGTGCCAGCAAGAGGGACACCAATGAGCAGTTCTTC,CASKRDTNEQFF
.,TRBJ2-3,.,TRBV5-6,TGTGCCAGCCGGAACAAGGGCCCAGCAGATACGCAGTATTTT,CASRNKGPADTQYF
many,TRBJ1-6,TRBD1,TRBV7-2,TGTGCCAGCAGCTTAGCGCTGACAGGGTATAATTCACCCCTCCACTTT,CASSLALTGYNSPLHF
.,TRBJ2-3,TRBD2,TRBV6-5,TGTGCCAGCAGTGTGCCGGGGGGTACAGATACGCAGTATTTT,CASSVPGGTDTQYF
once,TRBJ2-1,.,TRBV14,TGTGCCAGCAGCCAAGATTGGGCATCTGACGGGAATGAGCAGTTCTTC,CASSQDWASDGNEQFF
.,TRBJ1-5,.,TRBV19,TGTGCCAGTAGTGGGCAGACAGAGTACAATCAGTTCGGGGATCAGCCCCAGCATTTT,CASSGQTEYNQFGDQPQHF
few,TRBJ2-3,TRBD1,TRBV19,TGTGCCAGTAGTATCCTGGGGGTCGGGGACAGGGGCACAGATACGCAGTATTTT,CASSILGVGDRGTDTQYF